The 2 T cell receptor beta chains below come from one sample, sequenced in a study of T cell responses to AZD1222 COVID-19 vaccine. Profiling relied on immunoSEQ multiplex PCR, and the TCRdb table lists in-frame clones only, not all of them. The profile shows about 92,000 clones, 70% to 90% of them singletons. The sequencing used peripheral blood, collected on day 0 of AZD1222 vaccination. Receptors originate from an adult in good health.

The rearrangement joins TRBV6-5 to TRBJ1-4; D is unresolved. The CDR3 is 14 residues long. The germline gives CDR1 MNHEY, CDR2 SVGAGI. Trimming stripped 6 bases from V and 0 bases from J, with 8 bases between. The CDR3 is CASSPQPTNEKLFF. In DNA form, the CDR3 reads TGTGCCAGCAGCCCACAGCCAACTAATGAAAAACTGTTTTTT.

The chain joins TRBV2 to TRBJ2-2; D gene unclear. Deletions cut 5 bases from V and 2 bases from J, with 9 bases between. Per germline, CDR1 SNHLY and CDR2 FYNNEI. This CDR3 is built from 14 residues. The CDR3 sequence: CASSFYLNTGELFF. The CDR3 nucleotides read TGTGCCAGCAGTTTTTACTTAAACACCGGGGAGCTGTTTTTT.